This TCR beta chain was captured in a study of blood T cell repertoires in COVID-19. Repertoires were generated with immunoSEQ multiplex PCR, while TCRdb's copy carries only in-frame clones and drops some. The sample records almost 30,000 clones, about 80% being singletons. V was trimmed by 5 bases and J by 9 bases, leaving 16 bases between them. This CDR3 has 13 amino acids. The material sequenced was peripheral blood. The source of this sequence is a woman aged 70-85 years with acute or convalescent COVID-19. The chain recombines TRBV12-3 or TRBV12-4 with TRBJ2-5; D may be TRBD2 (5 bases). CDR3 sequence reads: CASSGQPLRAQYF. The DNA for the CDR3 is TGTGCCAGCAGTGGGCAGCCCCTGAGGGCCCAGTACTTC.